One sample yielded the 12 T cell receptor beta chains listed below, sequenced in a study of blood T cell repertoires in COVID-19. TCRdb keeps only in-frame clones here, not all; method: immunoSEQ multiplex PCR. Of roughly 250,000 clones in the sample, just over 90% are singletons; the top ten hold 1.5% to 2%. The specimen sequenced was PBMCs or T cells enriched from blood (not recorded which). The receptor source for this set is a woman between 18 and 29 years old who had recovered from COVID-19.

This clone was seen just once. The chain has TRBV18 and TRBJ1-5; no reliable D call. The germline V gene has CDR1 KGHSH and CDR2 LQKENI. V lost 1 base and J 5 bases, leaving 6 bases between the germline ends. The CDR3 has 13 amino acids. DNA of the CDR3: TGTGCCAGCTCACCACAGCAGGATCAGCCCCAGCATTTT. Its translation is CASSPQQDQPQHF.

This chain connects TRBV7-2 to TRBJ1-1, with D possibly TRBD1 on 5 matching bases. The CDR3 is made up of 14 amino acids. Per germline, CDR1 SGHTA and CDR2 FQGNSA. Between the trimmed V and J ends, which lost 3 bases and 0 bases, there was a span of 8 bases. CDR3 DNA: TGTGCCAGCAGCTTGGACATAGTGAACACTGAAGCTTTCTTT. Protein product: CASSLDIVNTEAFF. Variable domain in full (rest from reference TRBV7-2 and TRBJ1-1): GAGVSQSPSNKVTEKGKDVELRCDPISGHTALYWYRQSLGQGLEFLIYFQGNSAPDKSGLPSDRFSAERTGGSVSTLTIQRTQQEDSAVYLCASSLDIVNTEAFFGQGTRLTVV.

CDR3: CASNPLAGVPGELFF. The CDR3 nucleotides read TGTGCCAGCAACCCCCTAGCGGGGGTTCCCGGGGAGCTGTTTTTT. This rearrangement joins TRBV2 to TRBJ2-2; TRBD2 agrees at 10 bases. After removal of 7 bases from V and 6 bases from J, the junction contained 8 bases not matched to a gene. Per germline, CDR1 SNHLY and CDR2 FYNNEI. This CDR3 is 15 amino acids long.

The J gene is TRBJ2-7, the V gene TRBV4-1, with TRBD2 matching 12 bases. The V segment lost 0 bases and the J segment 6 bases; nucleotides outside the gene matches: 3. CDR3 length: 15 residues. Looked up from germline, CDR1 is MGHRA and CDR2 is YSYEKL. CDR3 coding DNA: TGCGCCAGCAGCCAAGATCCGGGACTAGCGGGCGAGCAGTACTTC. Its translation: CASSQDPGLAGEQYF.

V gene TRBV18 combines with J gene TRBJ1-1; D is possibly TRBD1 (5 bases). The germline V and J ends were trimmed by 0 bases and 3 bases, with 8 bases remaining between them. Per germline, CDR1 KGHSH and CDR2 LQKENI. The CDR3 runs 14 residues. The CDR3, as DNA: TGTGCCAGCTCACCACCGGGACTGTACACTGAAGCTTTCTTT. It yields the protein CASSPPGLYTEAFF.

The chain is built from TRBV7-8 and TRBJ2-1; TRBD2 matches 8 bases. The CDR3 totals 13 residues. Germline CDR1 is SGHVS and CDR2 is FQNEAQ. Trimming took 3 bases from V and 6 from J; bases not matched to a gene: 1. In DNA, the CDR3 is TGTGCCAGCAGCTTTACTAGCGGCAATGAGCAGTTCTTC. Protein sequence: CASSFTSGNEQFF. Full variable domain (outside the CDR3, taken from reference TRBV7-8 and TRBJ2-1): GAGVSQSPRYKVAKRGQDVALRCDPISGHVSLFWYQQALGQGPEFLTYFQNEAQLDKSGLPSDRFFAERPEGSVSTLKIQRTQQEDSAVYLCASSFTSGNEQFFGPGTRLTVL.

The J gene is TRBJ1-1, the V gene TRBV7-6; TRBD1 is a possible D gene (6 bases). Trimming pared 1 base from V and 3 bases from J, leaving 24 bases between. Per the germline V gene, CDR1 is SGHVS and CDR2 is FNYEAQ. The CDR3 is made up of 19 amino acids. The CDR3 region is CASSLVPADETGRDTEAFF. The CDR3 nucleotides are TGTGCCAGCAGCTTAGTTCCGGCGGATGAGACAGGACGGGACACTGAAGCTTTCTTT.

The CDR3 DNA reads as TGTGCCAGCAGCCCGCCCGGAACGGGAAACTATGGCTACACCTTC. It translates to CASSPPGTGNYGYTF. The chain links TRBV5-5 to TRBJ1-2; D call uncertain. CDR1 SGHKS and CDR2 YYEKEE come from the germline V gene (reference sequence). V was shortened by 4 bases and J by 2 bases, with 15 bases between the two germline ends. This CDR3 contains 15 residues.

The J gene is TRBJ2-5, the V gene TRBV19; D remains ambiguous. In germline, CDR1 is LNHDA, CDR2 SQIVND (reference sequence). The length of the CDR3 is 14 residues. V was trimmed by 3 bases and J by 5 bases, leaving 13 bases between them. The CDR3 sequence: CASSITGPPETQYF. CDR3 in DNA: TGTGCCAGTAGTATTACCGGTCCCCCGGAGACCCAGTACTTC.

This sequence joins TRBV11-1 and TRBJ2-2; 7 bases line up with TRBD1. The CDR3 sequence is 12 residues long. CDR1 is SGHAT and CDR2 is FQDESV in the germline V gene (reference sequence). The trim removed 6 bases at V and 11 bases at J, leaving 6 bases unmatched. The CDR3 bases are TGTGCCAGCAGTTCGGACAGGTCCGAGCTGTTTTTT. This gives the protein CASSSDRSELFF.

This clone turned up a few times. The V call is TRBV20-1, the J call TRBJ2-1; 13 nucleotides line up with TRBD2. The CDR3 covers 16 residues. V lost 3 bases, J lost 6 bases, and 8 bases stayed unmatched. Germline assignment: CDR1 DFQATT and CDR2 SNEGSKA (reference sequence). In DNA, the CDR3 is TGCAGTGCTAGTCCTTGGGGACTAGCGGGAACCAATGAGCAGTTCTTC. This codes for CSASPWGLAGTNEQFF.

The chain combines TRBV6-6 with TRBJ1-1; D might be TRBD1 (6 bases). Germline loops: CDR1 MNHNY, CDR2 SVGAGI (reference sequence). V dropped 5 bases and J dropped 8 bases, with 18 bases sitting between them. The CDR3 consists of 14 residues. The CDR3 loop is CASSTSWDKREAFF. In DNA, the CDR3 is TGTGCCAGCAGTACTTCTTGGGACAAAAGAGAAGCTTTCTTT.